This T cell receptor (beta chain) appears in the sequencing data of a study of T-cell memory formation after mild COVID-19. Study-wide points: Clones that contracted from day 15 to 85 were balanced CD4/CD8, while later expanders leaned CD4+. Pre-infection memory harbored some responding clones, suggesting cross-reactive memory joined.

TCRdb reanalysed the 5' RACE reads using MiXCR and keeps one entry per CDR3 protein. The sample lists about 110,000 distinct CDR3 sequences; 15% to 20% were seen once. Notes on this clonotype: Its antigen remains unidentified.

The V gene lost 6 bases and the J gene lost 3 bases, with 11 bases spanning the gap. CDR3 length: 13 residues. Germline V gives CDR1 DFQATT, CDR2 SNEGSKA (reference sequence). This sequence originates from a man aged 18 to 29 who had mild COVID-19 (a few samples of this study predate the infection). Cell type and time point are not known. Sequenced sample: PBMCs or a T cell subset sorted from them (not recorded which). The chain links TRBV20-1 to TRBJ1-4, with a tentative D call TRBD1 (5 bases). In nucleotides, the CDR3 is TGCAGTGCCGCCGACAGTTCTAATGAAAAACTGTTTTTT. Its protein product is CSAADSSNEKLFF.